These T cell receptor beta chains were read from a single sample in a study of blood T cell repertoires in COVID-19. The protocol was immunoSEQ multiplex PCR, while the TCRdb copy is restricted to in-frame clones and leaves out a portion. The sample yields some 150,000 clones, approximately 91% seen once. Sequencing was done on a sample of peripheral blood. The receptors here all came from a middle-aged man with active or convalescent COVID-19. The CDR3 runs from the conserved cysteine through the conserved F or W. D genes are given only for firm matches. For some rows the clone size is stated as once, few or many, or as a class when expanded; others skip it.

cdr3_length	d_call	clone_size	v_call	j_call	cdr3_nt	cdr3_aa
13	NA	NA	TRBV7-9	TRBJ1-1	TGTGCCAGCAGCTTACTTTGGAACACTGAAGCTTTCTTT	CASSLLWNTEAFF
16	TRBD2	NA	TRBV5-6	TRBJ2-7	TGTGCCAGCAGCGAATCCGGGACTAGCGGATTCTACGAGCAGTACTTC	CASSESGTSGFYEQYF
15	TRBD2	NA	TRBV6-5	TRBJ2-7	TGTGCCAGCAGAAAACTAGCGGGAGGTATCTACGAGCAGTACTTC	CASRKLAGGIYEQYF
15	TRBD1	once	TRBV3-1/TRBV3-2	TRBJ1-5	TGTGCCAGCTCATCAGCAGGGGGCGGAGGGCAGCCCCAGCATTTT	CASSSAGGGGQPQHF
14	NA	once	TRBV19	TRBJ2-7	TGTGCCAGTAGTTCCGCGGATCGGTGGCGCGAGCAGTACTTC	CASSSADRWREQYF
16	TRBD1	few	TRBV4-2	TRBJ1-4	TGTGCCAGCAGCCAAGCACAGGGGGGAGCTAATGAAAAACTGTTTTTT	CASSQAQGGANEKLFF
15	TRBD1	NA	TRBV9	TRBJ1-2	TGTGCCAGCAGCGCCGGGACAGGGGTTGACTATGGCTACACCTTC	CASSAGTGVDYGYTF
14	TRBD1	NA	TRBV10-3	TRBJ1-6	TGTGCCATCAGGGGGACAGGGGTTTATTCACCCCTCCACTTT	CAIRGTGVYSPLHF
15	TRBD1	NA	TRBV18	TRBJ2-5	TGTGCCAGCTCACCGACGGGACAGGCCTTAGAGACCCAGTACTTC	CASSPTGQALETQYF
17	TRBD2	NA	TRBV19	TRBJ2-4	TGTGCCAGTAGTCTTACGACTAGCGGGAGGGCCCCGAACATTCAGTACTTC	CASSLTTSGRAPNIQYF
17	NA	NA	TRBV19	TRBJ1-5	TGTGCCAGTAGTGGTCCCGGGGGGGGGAAGATTAATCAGCCCCAGCATTTT	CASSGPGGGKINQPQHF
14	NA	NA	TRBV5-1	TRBJ1-1	TGCGCCAGCAGCTTGTCCGGGGGGAACACTGAAGCTTTCTTT	CASSLSGGNTEAFF
15	NA	few	TRBV5-6	TRBJ1-5	TGTGCCAGCAGCTTGTTCAACAGGGCGATTCAGCCCCAGCATTTT	CASSLFNRAIQPQHF
14	TRBD1	NA	TRBV28	TRBJ1-1	TGTGCCAGCAGTTCGTACAGGGGGCATACTGAAGCTTTCTTT	CASSSYRGHTEAFF
14	TRBD1	NA	TRBV18	TRBJ1-6	TGTGCCAGCTCACCAGGGACAGAAAATTCACCCCTCCACTTT	CASSPGTENSPLHF
14	NA	once	TRBV19	TRBJ2-1	TGTGCCAGTAAGTTTGCGGGATCCTACAATGAGCAGTTCTTC	CASKFAGSYNEQFF
15	TRBD1	NA	TRBV11-2	TRBJ2-2	TGTGCCAGCAGCTATCCAGGACAGGGCTCCGGGGAGCTGTTTTTT	CASSYPGQGSGELFF
16	TRBD2	once	TRBV19	TRBJ2-1	TGTGCCAGTAGTTCCACTATGGCGGGAGTATACAATGAGCAGTTCTTC	CASSSTMAGVYNEQFF
14	NA	NA	TRBV16	TRBJ2-7	TGTGCCAGCAGCCCATTCGTGGGGCCCCACGAGCAGTACTTC	CASSPFVGPHEQYF
16	TRBD2	NA	TRBV11-2	TRBJ2-7	TGTGCCAGCAATCAGCGGGGGACTAACCCGGCCTACGAGCAGTACTTC	CASNQRGTNPAYEQYF
14	NA	NA	TRBV6-5	TRBJ1-4	TGTGCCAGCAGTTACGGCGGGTCCAATGAAAAACTGTTTTTT	CASSYGGSNEKLFF
13	NA	once	TRBV19	TRBJ1-1	TGTGCCAGTAGTATTAGCGGAAACACTGAAGCTTTCTTT	CASSISGNTEAFF
18	NA	NA	TRBV21-1	TRBJ1-6	TGTGCCAGCAGCAAGAAAGGACAGGGGGAATTTTATAATTCACCCCTCCACTTT	CASSKKGQGEFYNSPLHF
14	NA	NA	TRBV5-4	TRBJ2-5	TGTGCCAGCAGCCCCCCGGAGGGGGCAGAGACCCAGTACTTC	CASSPPEGAETQYF
16	NA	NA	TRBV9	TRBJ2-3	TGTGCCAGCAGCGTAGTGGCGGGTTTAAGCACAGATACGCAGTATTTT	CASSVVAGLSTDTQYF
14	NA	NA	TRBV7-9	TRBJ1-2	TGTGCCAGCAGCCTCCCCGGGTCCTCTTATGGCTACACCTTC	CASSLPGSSYGYTF
14	TRBD1	NA	TRBV7-9	TRBJ1-6	TGTGCCAGCGGCTACAGGGGGCACAATTCACCCCTCCACTTT	CASGYRGHNSPLHF
14	NA	NA	TRBV6-1	TRBJ1-2	TGTGCCAGCAGTGAAGCGCGATCGGTAAATGGCTACACCTTC	CASSEARSVNGYTF
14	TRBD2	NA	TRBV5-8	TRBJ2-7	TGTGCCAGCAGCAAACCCGGCGGGGGCTACGAGCAGTACTTC	CASSKPGGGYEQYF
15	NA	NA	TRBV5-1	TRBJ1-4	TGCGCCAGCAGCTTCACGGGAGCAACTAATGAAAAACTGTTTTTT	CASSFTGATNEKLFF
16	NA	NA	TRBV9	TRBJ2-3	TGTGCCAGCAGCGTAGGCGGCGGGCAGAGCACAGATACGCAGTATTTT	CASSVGGGQSTDTQYF
16	TRBD2	NA	TRBV5-1	TRBJ2-1	TGCGCCAGCAGCTTGGCGGGACTAGCGGAGTACAATGAGCAGTTCTTC	CASSLAGLAEYNEQFF
15	NA	NA	TRBV11-1	TRBJ1-2	TGTGCCAGCAGCCGCATTGGACAGCTTAACTATGGCTACACCTTC	CASSRIGQLNYGYTF
16	NA	many	TRBV4-3	TRBJ2-3	TGCGCCAGCAGCCTAGCTGAACGGACTAGCACAGATACGCAGTATTTT	CASSLAERTSTDTQYF
17	TRBD2	NA	TRBV6-2/TRBV6-3	TRBJ2-3	TGTGCCAGCAGTTACTCTCTGGGACTAGCGGGAGCAGATACGCAGTATTTT	CASSYSLGLAGADTQYF
14	NA	NA	TRBV11-2	TRBJ1-1	TGTGCCAGCAGCTTAGGAGCTCGGGGCACTGAAGCTTTCTTT	CASSLGARGTEAFF
13	TRBD2	NA	TRBV6-5	TRBJ2-3	TGTGCCAGCAGTTACTCGGGGAGGGGTGGGCAGTATTTT	CASSYSGRGGQYF
15	TRBD1	NA	TRBV19	TRBJ2-1	TGTGCCAGTAGTACGTCGGACAGGCTGGGCGATGAGCAGTTCTTC	CASSTSDRLGDEQFF
14	NA	NA	TRBV28	TRBJ1-6	TGTGCCAGCACCCTGGGGCAGCTTAATTCACCCCTCCACTTT	CASTLGQLNSPLHF
15	NA	once	TRBV19	TRBJ1-5	TGTGCCAGTAGTATTCTTCCTAGGGGAAATCAGCCCCAGCATTTT	CASSILPRGNQPQHF
13	NA	NA	TRBV5-1	TRBJ1-3	TGCGCCAGCGGTACAGGCTCTGGAAACACCATATATTTT	CASGTGSGNTIYF